This T cell receptor (beta chain) stems from a study of spatial heterogeneity in lung cancer. Study information: More than 9.5 raw reads, on average, carried each unique TCR and UMI combination.

Ten or more counts support this clonotype. Time point in this sample: sample taken at primary tumor resection. Unsorted whole RNA of tumor, nontumor lung or frozen PBMC was sequenced. Samples were donated by 72 untreated early-stage non-small cell lung cancer patients. MiXCR, applied by TCRdb to the 5' RACE reads, yields one record per CDR3 protein. Altogether roughly 23,000 distinct CDR3 sequences are present, roughly 4.5% being singletons, with the ten largest covering less than 5.5%. The sample was PBMCs, taken at surgery. This clonotype was sampled from a male donor with early-stage non-small cell lung cancer.

The DNA for the CDR3 is TGTGCCAGCAGCACGAGACTGGGACAGGGGAACAATCAGCCCCAGCATTTT. It codes for CASSTRLGQGNNQPQHF. The chain couples TRBV7-2 to TRBJ1-5; 10 bases line up with TRBD1. V was clipped by 5 bases and J by 3 bases; unmatched bases: 10. From germline, CDR1 is SGHTA and CDR2 FQGNSA. The CDR3 runs 17 residues.